This TCR beta chain was recovered during a study of blood T cell repertoires in COVID-19. On the study more broadly: Both acute and convalescent COVID-19 samples were obtained from the United States, Italy and Spain. Nucleic acid was either cDNA or gDNA, and it came from T cells, B-cell-depleted T cells, or PBMCs.

Enrolled during active infection, Seattle patients were then followed longitudinally. Study processing details: Estimated nucleated cell counts came from reference gene primer amplification. Clones were read by immunoSEQ multiplex PCR, and TCRdb kept only the in-frame ones, dropping some. V and J calls and clone size are given by that table; D and trimming were obtained from the DNA. In the table there are about 290,000 clones, just under 90% of which are singletons. The CDR3 extends over 13 amino acids. The germline V gene encodes CDR1 LNHNV and CDR2 YYDKDF (reference sequence). The germline V and J ends were trimmed by 0 bases and 11 bases, with 14 bases remaining between them.

The chain uses TRBV15 and TRBJ2-7; no firm D call. The TCR was taken from a woman younger than 45 with COVID-19, enrolled during active disease. The sample comprised peripheral blood. The CDR3 DNA reads as TGTGCCACCAGCAGAGATCTAGGCGGCGAAGAGTACTTC. The encoded protein is CATSRDLGGEEYF.